Below, 2 T cell receptor beta chains from the same sample are listed, as sequenced in a study of T cell clusters in autoimmune cytopenias. Multiplex touch-down PCR amplified TRB using TRB-A and TRB-B pools in one tube. TCRdb reprocessed the multiplex PCR reads; each CDR3 protein has one entry and no DNA is given. The specimen's table records 6,500 to 8,000 distinct CDR3 sequences. TRB amplification used roughly 250 ng of peripheral blood genomic DNA. These data also formed part of another study, on T cell repertoires in aging, cancer and after chemotherapy.

The material sequenced was peripheral blood. The receptors derive from a human donor in good health.

The chain joins TRBV5-1 to TRBJ2-7; TCRdb proposes TRBD1, but this gene call is untestable without DNA. Germline loops: CDR1 SGHRS, CDR2 YFSETQ. The CDR3 covers 16 residues. The CDR3 sequence: CASSMNPDRGRTEQYF.

The rearrangement uses TRBV7-6 and TRBJ2-2. This CDR3 region has 14 residues. Looked up from germline, CDR1 is SGHVS and CDR2 is FNYEAQ. The CDR3 region is CASSLDITTGELFF.